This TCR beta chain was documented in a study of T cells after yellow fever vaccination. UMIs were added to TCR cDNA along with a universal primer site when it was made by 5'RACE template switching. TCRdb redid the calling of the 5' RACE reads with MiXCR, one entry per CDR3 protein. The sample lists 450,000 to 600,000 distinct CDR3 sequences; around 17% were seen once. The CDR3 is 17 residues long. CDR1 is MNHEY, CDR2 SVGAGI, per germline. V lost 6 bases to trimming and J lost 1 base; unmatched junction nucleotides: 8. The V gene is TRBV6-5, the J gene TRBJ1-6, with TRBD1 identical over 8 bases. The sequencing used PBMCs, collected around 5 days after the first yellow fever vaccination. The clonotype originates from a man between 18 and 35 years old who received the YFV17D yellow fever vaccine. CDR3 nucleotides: TGTGCCAGCAGCTACGGACAGGGAGTATCCTATAATTCACCCCTCCACTTT. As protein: CASSYGQGVSYNSPLHF.